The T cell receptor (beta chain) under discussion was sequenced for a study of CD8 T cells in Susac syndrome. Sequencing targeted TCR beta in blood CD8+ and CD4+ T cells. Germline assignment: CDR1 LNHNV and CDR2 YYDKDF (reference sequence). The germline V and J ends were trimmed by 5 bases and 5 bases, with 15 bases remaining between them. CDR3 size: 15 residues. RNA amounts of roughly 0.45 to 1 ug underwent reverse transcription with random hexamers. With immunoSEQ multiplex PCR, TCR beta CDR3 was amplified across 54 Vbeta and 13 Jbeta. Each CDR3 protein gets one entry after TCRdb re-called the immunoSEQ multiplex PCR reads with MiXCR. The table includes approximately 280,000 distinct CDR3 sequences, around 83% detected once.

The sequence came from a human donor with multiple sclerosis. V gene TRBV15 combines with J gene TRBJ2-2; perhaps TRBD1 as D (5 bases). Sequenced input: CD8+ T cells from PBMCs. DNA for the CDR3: TGTGCCACCAGCCTTAGGGCACAGGCTACCGGGGAGCTGTTTTTT. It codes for CATSLRAQATGELFF.